What follows are 24 T cell receptor beta chains derived from one specimen sequenced in a study of blood T cell repertoires in COVID-19. Data came from immunoSEQ multiplex PCR; TCRdb stores just in-frame clones and leaves some out. This sample has approximately 300,000 clones, with 90% found just once. The source material was PBMCs or T cells enriched from blood (not recorded which). These receptors were obtained from a man in his sixties who had recovered from COVID-19.

J is TRBJ1-1 and V is TRBV4-3; 7 nucleotides line up with TRBD1. Germline V gene sequence: CDR1 LGHNA, CDR2 YSLEER. This CDR3 comprises 14 residues. Trimming cost V 1 base and J 7 bases; bases outside gene matches: 6. This CDR3 reads CASSQVPGQVEAFF. In nucleotides, the CDR3 is TGCGCCAGCAGCCAAGTTCCCGGACAGGTTGAAGCTTTCTTT.

This chain uses TRBV7-3 with TRBJ2-2; 11 bases align to TRBD2. There are 17 residues in the CDR3. From germline, CDR1 is SGHTA and CDR2 FQGTGA. With 6 bases clipped from V and 0 bases from J, the junction kept 6 bases outside the gene matches. CDR3 DNA: TGTGCCAGCAGATCCCCGGGACTAGCGGCGAACACCGGGGAGCTGTTTTTT. Its translation is CASRSPGLAANTGELFF. The full variable domain, with the rest looked up from reference TRBV7-3 and TRBJ2-2, is GAGVSQTPSNKVTEKGKYVELRCDPISGHTALYWYRQSLGQGPEFLIYFQGTGAADDSGLPNDRFFAVRPEGSVSTLKIQRTERGDSAVYLCASRSPGLAANTGELFFGEGSRLTVL.

This chain connects TRBV11-3 to TRBJ2-7; 8 positions match TRBD2. Trimming cost V 6 bases and J 2 bases; bases outside gene matches: 6. Germline V gene data show CDR1 as SGHNT and CDR2 as YENEEA. CDR3 length: 14 residues. CDR3 protein: CASSQREYTYEQYF. The CDR3 DNA is TGTGCCAGCAGTCAGCGGGAGTATACCTACGAGCAGTACTTC.

The V call is TRBV6-5, the J call TRBJ2-7; 8 positions agree with TRBD2. V was pared by 3 bases and J by 2 bases, with 6 bases of the junction left unmatched. Germline lookup yields CDR1 MNHEY and CDR2 SVGAGI. The CDR3 spans 15 residues. The CDR3 reads CASSYLAGGPYEQYF. In DNA form, the CDR3 reads TGTGCCAGCAGTTATTTGGCGGGAGGCCCCTACGAGCAGTACTTC.

The rearrangement uses TRBV13 and TRBJ1-1; D remains unclear. Trimming took 0 bases from V and 4 from J, leaving 6 bases between them. Germline CDR1 is PRHDT and CDR2 is FYEKMQ (reference sequence). The CDR3 is made up of 13 amino acids. CDR3 nucleotide sequence: TGTGCCAGCAGCTTAGGACACATCACTGAAGCTTTCTTT. It is translated as CASSLGHITEAFF.

The genes are TRBV29-1 and TRBJ2-7, with D tentatively TRBD2 (6 bases). The CDR3 has 15 amino acids. Trimming stripped 2 bases from V and 4 bases from J, with 18 bases between. CDR1 is SQVTM, CDR2 ANQGSEA, per germline. As DNA, the CDR3 is TGCAGCGTTGAACTTGGGGGGTTCGGAAATTACGAGCAGTACTTC. This translates into CSVELGGFGNYEQYF.

The rearrangement links TRBV13 to TRBJ2-7, with TRBD1 identical over 7 bases. Germline CDR1 reads PRHDT; CDR2 reads FYEKMQ (reference sequence). The length of the CDR3 is 14 residues. J was trimmed by 5 bases and V by 5 bases; bases with no gene match: 9. The CDR3 is CASSTVQGWNEQYF. The DNA for the CDR3 is TGTGCCAGCAGCACTGTACAGGGGTGGAACGAGCAGTACTTC.

This chain joins TRBV11-2 and TRBJ2-3; a possible D gene is TRBD2 (5 bases). There are 19 residues in the CDR3. In germline, CDR1 is SGHAT, CDR2 FQNNGV. Trimming pared 1 base from V and 1 base from J, leaving 21 bases between. The CDR3 sequence is CASSLGRRGRDGGTDTQYF. The CDR3 DNA reads as TGTGCCAGCAGCTTAGGGCGACGAGGGCGCGATGGGGGCACAGATACGCAGTATTTT.

The chain uses TRBV6-5 and TRBJ2-2, with 7 bases matching TRBD1. The CDR3 loop spans 15 amino acids. Per germline, CDR1 MNHEY and CDR2 SVGAGI. Trimming cost V 6 bases and J 6 bases; bases outside gene matches: 10. The CDR3 DNA is TGTGCCAGCAGCCTAGACAGGGCGCGTGCCGGGGAGCTGTTTTTT. Protein: CASSLDRARAGELFF.

The chain carries TRBV6-5 and TRBJ2-7; 8 bases agree with TRBD2. V lost 7 bases and J lost 2; bases outside the gene matches: 7. The CDR3 spans 14 residues. Germline lookup yields CDR1 MNHEY and CDR2 SVGAGI. The DNA of the CDR3 is TGTGCCAGCACCCGACTAGCGCCTACCTACGAGCAGTACTTC. Translated, it gives CASTRLAPTYEQYF.

V is TRBV2 and J is TRBJ1-6; D not resolved. V lost 6 bases, J lost 9 bases, and 15 bases lay in between. The CDR3 covers 14 residues. Germline CDR1 and CDR2: SNHLY and FYNNEI. The CDR3 loop reads CASRSGEGGSPLHF. The CDR3 DNA reads TGTGCCAGCAGGAGCGGGGAGGGTGGTTCACCCCTCCACTTT.

The rearrangement links TRBV28 to TRBJ2-7, with TRBD2 matching over 9 bases. V lost 6 bases and J lost 3; bases outside the gene matches: 9. Germline CDR1 MDHEN, CDR2 SYDVKM. CDR3 length equals 15 residues. DNA for the CDR3: TGTGCCAGCAGGATGGGACTAGCCGTTTTCTACGAGCAGTACTTC. This gives the protein CASRMGLAVFYEQYF. Together with reference TRBV28 and TRBJ2-7, the CDR3 gives the full variable domain: DVKVTQSSRYLVKRTGEKVFLECVQDMDHENMFWYRQDPGLGLRLIYFSYDVKMKEKGDIPEGYSVSREKKERFSLILESASTNQTSMYLCASRMGLAVFYEQYFGPGTRLTVT.

The chain recombines TRBV3-1 (or the pseudogene TRBV3-2) with TRBJ1-1; tentatively, D is TRBD1 (5 bases). V lost 4 bases and J 4 bases, leaving 16 bases between the germline ends. This CDR3 region has 15 residues. CDR1 is LGHDT and CDR2 is YNNKEL in the germline V gene (reference sequence). Here the CDR3 DNA reads TGTGCCAGCAGCCCGGGGGGGAGGCCCGCCACTGAAGCTTTCTTT. It specifies CASSPGGRPATEAFF.

The chain couples TRBV7-9 to TRBJ2-1; D may be TRBD1 (6 bases). The CDR3 extends over 15 amino acids. V was clipped by 3 bases and J by 9 bases, with 18 bases between them. Germline V gene data show CDR1 as SEHNR and CDR2 as FQNEAQ (reference sequence). CDR3 DNA sequence: TGTGCCAGCAGCTTGGGAACCAACAGGGCCGGTGAGCAGTTCTTC. Translation: CASSLGTNRAGEQFF.

This chain links TRBV28 with TRBJ2-2; D remains ambiguous. The germline V gene encodes CDR1 MDHEN and CDR2 SYDVKM. V lost 0 bases, J lost 3 bases, and 17 bases lay in between. The CDR3 length is 18 residues. Written as DNA, the CDR3 is TGTGCCAGCAGTTTATGGTTCCCGGCCAGGTCGGACACCGGGGAGCTGTTTTTT. This encodes CASSLWFPARSDTGELFF.

The table lists this clone with a count of one. CDR3 sequence: CASSLTGGGNEQFF. The CDR3 coding sequence is TGTGCCAGCAGCTTAACCGGGGGGGGAAATGAGCAGTTCTTC. V and J are TRBV11-3 and TRBJ2-1; 8 nucleotides match TRBD2. Germline lookup yields CDR1 SGHNT and CDR2 YENEEA. Germline trimming cut 2 bases from V and 7 bases from J; bases unmatched to any gene: 4. The CDR3 sequence is 14 residues long.

The chain carries TRBV2 and TRBJ2-2; 9 bases align to TRBD2. In germline, CDR1 is SNHLY, CDR2 FYNNEI. J gave up 4 bases and V 6 bases, and 6 bases lay outside the gene matches. The CDR3 totals 15 residues. CDR3 coding DNA: TGTGCCAGCAGCCCCGGGACTAGCACCACCGGGGAGCTGTTTTTT. As protein: CASSPGTSTTGELFF.

The V gene is TRBV7-9, the J gene TRBJ2-1; 8 bases line up with TRBD2. Germline V gene lookup returns CDR1 SEHNR and CDR2 FQNEAQ (reference sequence). Trimming removed 3 bases from V and 3 bases from J; junction bases left unmatched: 7. The CDR3 runs 16 residues. The CDR3 region has the DNA TGTGCCAGCAGCTTGAGCGGGGGAGGAGTCTACAATGAGCAGTTCTTC. Its protein is CASSLSGGGVYNEQFF.

The rearrangement joins TRBV4-1 to TRBJ2-7; a possible D gene is TRBD2 (6 bases). The CDR3 has 18 amino acids. V gave up 0 bases and J gave up 6 bases, with 24 bases separating them. The germline CDR1 and CDR2 sequences are MGHRA and YSYEKL. CDR3: CASSQESIQGGSRREQYF. CDR3 nucleotide sequence: TGCGCCAGCAGCCAAGAATCGATTCAAGGAGGGTCGAGACGCGAGCAGTACTTC.

The gene calls are TRBV13 and TRBJ2-7; 10 nucleotides align to TRBD1. J gave up 3 bases and V 6 bases, and 8 bases lay outside the gene matches. The CDR3 loop spans 15 amino acids. Looked up from germline, CDR1 is PRHDT and CDR2 is FYEKMQ (reference sequence). CDR3 nucleotides: TGTGCCAGCAGTCCAACCGGGACAGGGGACTACGAGCAGTACTTC. It encodes CASSPTGTGDYEQYF.

This chain connects TRBV5-1 to TRBJ1-2; 9 nucleotides match TRBD1. Germline CDR1 is SGHRS and CDR2 is YFSETQ. J was trimmed by 6 bases and V by 7 bases; bases with no gene match: 7. This CDR3 comprises 13 residues. The CDR3 bases are TGCGCCAGCGGACCGGGACAGGGTAATGGCTACACCTTC. It yields the protein CASGPGQGNGYTF.

This chain links TRBV6-5 with TRBJ2-7, with 8 bases identical to TRBD1. The J segment lost 3 bases and the V segment lost 3 bases, leaving 4 bases of the junction unmatched. This CDR3 has 14 residues. Germline assignment: CDR1 MNHEY and CDR2 SVGAGI. The CDR3 DNA is TGTGCCAGCAGTTATCGGGACAGGAGCTACGAGCAGTACTTC. Translating gives CASSYRDRSYEQYF.

This chain joins TRBV7-3 and TRBJ1-1; TRBD1 is a possible D gene (6 bases). The CDR3 has 13 residues. The ends were cut back, 3 bases at V and 5 bases at J, with 10 bases in the middle. Germline CDR1 is SGHTA and CDR2 is FQGTGA. CDR3 region: CASSFTGRTEAFF. The CDR3 nucleotides are TGTGCCAGCAGCTTTACAGGGCGGACTGAAGCTTTCTTT.

The chain links TRBV18 to TRBJ2-1; TRBD1 is a possible D gene (6 bases). CDR3 length equals 13 residues. V was pared by 2 bases and J by 7 bases, with 9 bases between. Looked up from germline, CDR1 is KGHSH and CDR2 is LQKENI. The CDR3, as DNA: TGTGCCAGCTCACCAAACAGGGAAAATGAGCAGTTCTTC. Protein product: CASSPNRENEQFF.